The T cell receptor (beta chain) described here comes from a study of cytomegalovirus exposure and HLA in healthy donors. General study findings and limits: A prior analysis recorded that most TCR beta V segments were productive about 87% or about 30% of the time. The Asian-associated ancestry cluster reportedly had fewer N-insertions than the 666-donor mean in a later analysis.

In the PCR, 60 Vbeta and 13 Jbeta primers were used. Assay used: immunoSEQ multiplex PCR; TCRdb lists only in-frame clones, some missing. In the table there are fewer than 200,000 clones, about 70% of which are singletons. Among the donors, all were healthy bone marrow donors. The germline CDR1 and CDR2 sequences are SGHDN and FVKESK. With V trimmed by 4 bases and J by 5 bases, 7 bases remained unmatched. This CDR3 is 14 amino acids long. This clone appeared a single time. Its cognate antigen is unknown. The chain employs TRBV14 and TRBJ2-7; 8 bases align to TRBD2. The sequenced sample consisted of PBMCs. This receptor was identified in a woman younger than 45 in good health and CMV-seronegative. CDR3: CASSRGRRGHEQYF. The CDR3 DNA is TGTGCCAGCAGCCGCGGGAGGAGAGGCCACGAGCAGTACTTC.